This section outlines one T cell receptor beta chain sequence together with its context. Its specificity is not known. The source of the sample is a study of long-term antiretroviral therapy in people with HIV. The study's findings and limits: Dominance of pre-ART expanded clones persisted, fluctuating and often declining after ART.

The J segment lost 2 bases and the V segment lost 3 bases, leaving 5 bases of the junction unmatched. This CDR3 region has 14 residues. Per germline, CDR1 SGDLS and CDR2 YYNGEE. Sequencing used immunoSEQ v3.0 at survey level. In sequencing, about 40,000-50,000 T-cell genomes per sample were targeted. Here immunoSEQ multiplex PCR was the method, and the copy in TCRdb shows in-frame clones only, minus some. The table lists approximately 35,000 clones, roughly 97% of them singletons. The sample consisted of unsorted PBMCs, taken 6.9 years after starting antiretroviral therapy. The source is a young man with HIV. The chain combines TRBV9 with TRBJ2-7, with 7 bases identical to TRBD1. CDR3 DNA sequence: TGTGCCAGCAGCGCCGGACAGGCCGCCTACGAGCAGTACTTC. This encodes CASSAGQAAYEQYF.